This T cell receptor (beta chain) originates from a study of molecular identifiers for immune sequencing clone quantification. CDR3 length: 14 amino acids. Germline CDR1 and CDR2: MNHEY and SVGEGT. The J segment lost 7 bases and the V segment lost 2 bases, leaving 4 bases of the junction unmatched. TCRdb redid the calling of the PCR reads with MiXCR, one entry per CDR3 protein. The data show some 590,000 distinct CDR3 sequences, over 25% seen once. Sequences were obtained from naive CD8+ T cells from blood, with Jurkat cell RNA spiked in. The subset is: FACS-sorted CD8+CD4-CCR7+CD45RA+ naive T cells. The receptor was isolated from a human donor in good health. Some libraries in this study had Jurkat cell RNA spiked in. V usage is TRBV6-2 or TRBV6-3 and J usage is TRBJ1-5; 8 bases agree with TRBD1. This chain's CDR3 is CASSYVAGGQPQHF. The CDR3 nucleotides read TGTGCCAGCAGTTACGTGGCAGGGGGCCAGCCCCAGCATTTT.